Listed below are T cell receptor beta chains from one sample, sequenced in a study of blood T cell repertoires in COVID-19. The repertoire was sequenced with immunoSEQ multiplex PCR; TCRdb's copy has only in-frame clones and lacks some. The sample includes under 250,000 clones, roughly 88% seen only once; the top ten take over 1.1%. Sequenced input: peripheral blood. The receptors were gathered from an older man with acute or convalescent COVID-19. Both conserved end residues are part of each CDR3. D genes are given only for firm matches. Clone size, where shown, is once, few, many, or a class for clones that have expanded.

j_call d_call clone_size v_call cdr3_aa cdr3_nt
TRBJ2-1 TRBD2 NA TRBV14 CASSQNLWGGTEQFF TGTGCCAGCAGCCAGAATCTTTGGGGAGGGACGGAGCAGTTCTTC
TRBJ2-5 NA once TRBV24-1 CATRGLRETQYF TGTGCCACCAGGGGACTTAGGGAGACCCAGTACTTC
TRBJ1-2 NA once TRBV28 CASKIQDGYTF TGTGCCAGCAAAATTCAGGATGGCTACACCTTC
TRBJ2-7 NA NA TRBV7-8 CASSFAGASSYEQYF TGTGCCAGCAGTTTTGCGGGGGCTAGCTCCTACGAGCAGTACTTC
TRBJ2-7 NA NA TRBV6-2/TRBV6-3 CASSYPVYEQYF TGTGCCAGCAGTTACCCGGTCTACGAGCAGTACTTC
TRBJ1-4 TRBD1 few TRBV9 CASSDGTGGLNEKLFF TGTGCCAGCAGCGACGGGACAGGGGGCCTTAATGAAAAACTGTTTTTT
TRBJ2-1 NA NA TRBV2 CASNALLSNNEQFF TGTGCCAGCAACGCACTATTAAGTAACAATGAGCAGTTCTTC
TRBJ1-2 NA NA TRBV6-1 CASSEYSGFVSNYGYTF TGTGCCAGCAGTGAATACTCAGGATTCGTATCAAACTATGGCTACACCTTC
TRBJ1-1 TRBD1 NA TRBV5-1 CASSSGTDLNTEAFF TGCGCCAGCAGCTCTGGGACAGATTTGAACACTGAAGCTTTCTTT
TRBJ1-2 NA NA TRBV19 CASSLRGGVASYGYTF TGTGCCAGTAGCCTTAGGGGGGGAGTCGCTTCCTATGGCTACACCTTC
TRBJ1-4 NA NA TRBV7-8 CASSLENVAGRKLFF TGTGCCAGCAGCTTAGAAAATGTGGCCGGGAGAAAACTGTTTTTT
TRBJ2-7 NA NA TRBV14 CASSQDLGGEQYF TGTGCCAGCAGCCAAGATCTGGGGGGAGAGCAGTACTTC
TRBJ2-7 TRBD1 NA TRBV2 CASRPGQGRYEQYF TGTGCCAGCAGACCGGGACAGGGGAGATACGAGCAGTACTTC
TRBJ1-2 TRBD1 once TRBV18 CASSPDRALGYTF TGTGCCAGCTCACCCGACAGGGCCCTGGGCTACACCTTC
TRBJ2-3 TRBD2 NA TRBV14 CASSQDRGGRSTQYF TGTGCCAGCAGCCAAGATCGGGGCGGGAGATCTACGCAGTATTTT
TRBJ1-6 NA NA TRBV4-1 CASSQEVLGSSYNSPLHF TGCGCCAGCAGCCAAGAAGTGTTGGGCAGCTCCTATAATTCACCCCTCCACTTT
TRBJ2-3 TRBD2 NA TRBV7-3 CASSWASGGEYTQYF TGTGCCAGCAGCTGGGCTAGCGGGGGGGAATATACGCAGTATTTT
TRBJ1-1 NA NA TRBV5-1 CASRPGQTNTEAFF TGCGCCAGCAGACCCGGACAGACGAACACTGAAGCTTTCTTT
TRBJ2-3 TRBD2 NA TRBV9 CASSVQSGGIDTQYF TGTGCCAGCAGCGTACAAAGCGGGGGGATAGATACGCAGTATTTT
TRBJ2-7 TRBD1 NA TRBV19 CASSGTGRYEQYF TGTGCCTCAAGTGGGACAGGGAGGTACGAGCAGTACTTC
TRBJ2-5 NA NA TRBV19 CASSRAGFQETQYF TGTGCCAGTAGTAGGGCAGGATTTCAAGAGACCCAGTACTTC
TRBJ1-3 TRBD1 NA TRBV19 CASLKGGSENTIYF TGTGCCAGCCTTAAAGGGGGCAGTGAGAACACCATATATTTT
TRBJ1-5 TRBD1 NA TRBV28 CASSPGQELQPQHF TGTGCCAGCAGTCCCGGACAGGAGCTTCAGCCCCAGCATTTT
TRBJ2-4 TRBD2 NA TRBV14 CASSQELAGGPQYF TGTGCCAGCAGCCAAGAACTAGCGGGGGGACCACAGTACTTC
TRBJ2-2 TRBD1 NA TRBV4-1 CASSHLDRVDLTGELFF TGCGCCAGCAGCCACCTGGACAGGGTGGACCTCACCGGGGAGCTGTTTTTT
TRBJ2-7 TRBD1 NA TRBV18 CASSPGTGGSYEQYF TGTGCCAGCTCACCCGGGACAGGGGGTTCCTACGAGCAGTACTTC
TRBJ1-2 TRBD1 NA TRBV19 CASSTDRGALYTF TGTGCCAGTAGTACTGACAGGGGAGCTCTCTACACCTTC
TRBJ1-2 TRBD1 NA TRBV18 CASSQETGGDGYGYTF TGTGCCAGCTCACAGGAGACAGGGGGCGATGGCTATGGCTACACCTTC
TRBJ1-3 NA NA TRBV7-8 CASSLALGFGNTIYF TGTGCCAGCAGCTTAGCTCTCGGGTTTGGAAACACCATATATTTT
TRBJ1-1 NA NA TRBV3-1/TRBV3-2 CASSPTGYGTEAFF TGTGCCAGCAGCCCCACAGGGTATGGTACTGAAGCTTTCTTT
TRBJ1-4 NA NA TRBV29-1 CSVVKSGDGNEKLFF TGCAGCGTAGTTAAATCAGGGGATGGAAACGAAAAACTGTTTTTT
TRBJ2-7 TRBD2 NA TRBV5-1 CASSFSGVSYEQYF TGCGCCAGCAGCTTTAGCGGGGTTTCCTACGAGCAGTACTTC
TRBJ2-2 TRBD2 NA TRBV7-2 CASSLAGGSTGELFF TGTGCCAGCAGCTTAGCGGGGGGGAGCACCGGGGAGCTGTTTTTT
TRBJ2-7 NA once TRBV28 CASSLAPTYEQYF TGTGCCAGCAGTTTGGCACCCACCTACGAGCAGTACTTC
TRBJ2-1 NA NA TRBV2 CASNRQGDNEQFF TGTGCCAGCAACCGGCAAGGGGACAATGAGCAGTTCTTC
TRBJ2-1 TRBD1 NA TRBV19 CASAGQGYNEQFF TGTGCCAGCGCGGGACAGGGCTACAATGAGCAGTTCTTC
TRBJ2-5 NA NA TRBV2 CASIAYPVQETQYF TGTGCCAGCATCGCATACCCGGTCCAAGAGACCCAGTACTTC
TRBJ1-2 NA once TRBV27 CASSYRFNNYGYTF TGTGCCAGCAGTTACAGGTTCAATAACTATGGCTACACCTTC
TRBJ2-5 NA NA TRBV5-8 CASSSRGRSAQYF TGTGCCAGCAGCTCGCGGGGTCGTTCGGCCCAGTACTTC
TRBJ1-1 TRBD1 few TRBV2 CASSRTGGMGTEAFF TGTGCCAGCAGTAGGACAGGGGGAATGGGCACTGAAGCTTTCTTT
TRBJ2-7 NA NA TRBV6-6 CASSSLGGEQYF TGTGCCAGCAGTTCTTTAGGGGGCGAGCAGTACTTC
TRBJ1-2 NA NA TRBV29-1 CSVHGDYGYTF TGCAGCGTACATGGAGACTATGGCTACACCTTC
TRBJ1-1 TRBD1 once TRBV28 CASTRSTGIAFF TGTGCCAGCACCCGATCGACAGGGATAGCTTTCTTT
TRBJ2-3 NA once TRBV7-3 CASSRQGASDTQYF TGTGCCAGCAGCCGCCAGGGCGCGTCAGATACGCAGTATTTT